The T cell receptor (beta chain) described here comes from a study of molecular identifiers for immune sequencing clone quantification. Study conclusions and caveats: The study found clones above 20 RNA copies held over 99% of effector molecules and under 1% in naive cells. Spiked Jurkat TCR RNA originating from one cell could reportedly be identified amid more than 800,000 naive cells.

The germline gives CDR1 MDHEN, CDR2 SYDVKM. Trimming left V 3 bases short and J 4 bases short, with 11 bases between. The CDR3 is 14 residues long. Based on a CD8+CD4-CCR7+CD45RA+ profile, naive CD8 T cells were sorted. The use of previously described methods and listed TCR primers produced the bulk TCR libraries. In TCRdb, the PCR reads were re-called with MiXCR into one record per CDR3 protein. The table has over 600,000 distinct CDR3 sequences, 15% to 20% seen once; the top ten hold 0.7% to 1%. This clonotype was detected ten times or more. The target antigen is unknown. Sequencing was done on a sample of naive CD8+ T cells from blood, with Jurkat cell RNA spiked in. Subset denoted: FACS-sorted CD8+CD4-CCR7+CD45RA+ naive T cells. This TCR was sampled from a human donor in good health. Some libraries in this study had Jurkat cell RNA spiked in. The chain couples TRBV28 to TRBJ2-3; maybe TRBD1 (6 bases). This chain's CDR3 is CASSFGSGADTQYF. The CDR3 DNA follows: TGTGCCAGCAGTTTTGGCTCAGGGGCAGATACGCAGTATTTT.